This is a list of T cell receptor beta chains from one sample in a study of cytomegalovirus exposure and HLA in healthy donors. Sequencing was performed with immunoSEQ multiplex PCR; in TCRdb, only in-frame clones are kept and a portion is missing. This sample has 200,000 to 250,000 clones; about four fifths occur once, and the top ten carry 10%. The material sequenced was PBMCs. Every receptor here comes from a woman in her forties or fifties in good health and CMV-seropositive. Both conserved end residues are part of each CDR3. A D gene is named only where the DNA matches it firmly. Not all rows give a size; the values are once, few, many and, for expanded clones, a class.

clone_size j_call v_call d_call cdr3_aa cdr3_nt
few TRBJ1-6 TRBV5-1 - CASSLGRGSSYNSPLHF TGCGCCAGCAGCTTGGGGCGCGGGAGCTCCTATAATTCACCCCTCCACTTT
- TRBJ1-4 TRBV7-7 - CASSLGNQRNEKLFF TGTGCCAGCAGCTTAGGCAACCAGCGGAATGAAAAACTGTTTTTT
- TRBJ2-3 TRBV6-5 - CASSYFSGNTDTQYF TGTGCCAGCAGTTATTTTTCCGGGAACACAGATACGCAGTATTTT
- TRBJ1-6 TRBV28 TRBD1 CASSAGDRDNSPLHF TGTGCCAGCAGTGCCGGGGACAGGGATAATTCACCCCTCCACTTT
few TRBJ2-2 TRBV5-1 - CASSLFPDTGELFF TGCGCCAGCAGCTTGTTCCCCGACACCGGGGAGCTGTTTTTT
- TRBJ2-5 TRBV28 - CASSPPAGRQETQYF TGTGCCAGCAGTCCCCCGGCAGGGAGGCAAGAGACCCAGTACTTC
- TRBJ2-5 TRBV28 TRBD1 CASSLGQGRETQYF TGTGCCAGCAGTTTGGGACAGGGGCGGGAGACCCAGTACTTC
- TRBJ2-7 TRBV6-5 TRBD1 CASSYSRQGTLEQYF TGTGCCAGCAGTTACTCCCGACAGGGTACCCTCGAGCAGTACTTC
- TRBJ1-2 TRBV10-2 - CASRSQGYGYTF TGCGCCAGCAGGTCACAGGGTTATGGCTACACCTTC
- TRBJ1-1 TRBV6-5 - CASSGYRVRTEAFF TGTGCCAGCAGTGGGTACAGGGTACGGACTGAAGCTTTCTTT
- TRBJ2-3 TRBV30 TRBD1 CAWIPGTGPLGTQYF TGTGCCTGGATACCTGGGACAGGGCCCCTAGGTACGCAGTATTTT
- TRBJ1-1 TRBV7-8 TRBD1 CASSYVQGGTEAFF TGTGCCAGCAGCTACGTACAGGGGGGCACTGAAGCTTTCTTT
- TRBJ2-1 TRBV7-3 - CASSLPALADLFF TGTGCCAGCAGCTTACCTGCGCTAGCCGATTTGTTCTTC
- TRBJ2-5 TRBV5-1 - CASSLVPRQETQYF TGCGCCAGCAGCTTGGTACCTAGACAAGAGACCCAGTACTTC
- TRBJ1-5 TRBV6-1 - CASSEGVMNYQPQHF TGTGCCAGCAGTGAGGGCGTTATGAATTATCAGCCCCAGCATTTT
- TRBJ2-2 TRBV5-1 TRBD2 CASNPGLAGGQRTGELFF TGCGCCAGCAATCCGGGACTAGCGGGGGGGCAGCGGACCGGGGAGCTGTTTTTT
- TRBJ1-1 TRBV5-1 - CASSFQGLTEAFF TGCGCCAGCAGCTTCCAGGGTTTAACTGAAGCTTTCTTT
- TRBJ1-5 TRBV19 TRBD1 CASSRLTGPRVSNQPQHF TGTGCCAGTAGTAGATTGACAGGGCCCAGAGTTAGCAATCAGCCCCAGCATTTT
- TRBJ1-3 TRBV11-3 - CASSLDTGNTIYF TGTGCCAGCAGCTTAGATACTGGAAACACCATATATTTT
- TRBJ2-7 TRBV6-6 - CASSYSTRGSEQYF TGTGCCAGCAGTTACTCGACCAGGGGATCCGAGCAGTACTTC
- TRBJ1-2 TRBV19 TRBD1 CASSTHRQGGGYTF TGTGCCAGTAGTACACACCGACAGGGCGGTGGCTACACCTTC
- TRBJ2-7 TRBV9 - CASSGSSYEQYF TGTGCCAGCAGCGGCAGCTCCTACGAGCAGTACTTC
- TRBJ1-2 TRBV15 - CAIPLRGYGYTF TGTGCCATACCCCTTCGAGGGTATGGCTACACCTTC